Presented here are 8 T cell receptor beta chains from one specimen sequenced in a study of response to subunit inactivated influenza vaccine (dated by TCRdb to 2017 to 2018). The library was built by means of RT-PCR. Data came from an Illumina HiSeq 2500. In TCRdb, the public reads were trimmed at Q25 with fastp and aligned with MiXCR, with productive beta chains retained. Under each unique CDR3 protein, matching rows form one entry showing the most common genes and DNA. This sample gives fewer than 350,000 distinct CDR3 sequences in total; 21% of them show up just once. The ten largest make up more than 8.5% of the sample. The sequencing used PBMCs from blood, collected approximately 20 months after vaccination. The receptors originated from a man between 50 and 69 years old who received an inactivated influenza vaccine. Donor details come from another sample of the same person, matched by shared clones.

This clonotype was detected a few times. The chain's CDR3 is CASSLEAIGPLHF. The CDR3, as DNA: TGCGCCAGCAGCTTGGAAGCCATTGGCCCCCTCCACTTT. This rearrangement joins TRBV5-1 to TRBJ1-6; no clear D. The V and J ends lost 0 bases and 13 bases respectively, with 11 bases between them. CDR3 length: 13 residues. Germline V CDR1 and CDR2: SGHRS, YFSETQ. Together with reference TRBV5-1 and TRBJ1-6, the CDR3 gives the full variable domain: KAGVTQTPRYLIKTRGQQVTLSCSPISGHRSVSWYQQTPGQGLQFLFEYFSETQRNKGNFPGRFSGRQFSNSRSEMNVSTLELGDSALYLCASSLEAIGPLHFGNGTRLTVT.

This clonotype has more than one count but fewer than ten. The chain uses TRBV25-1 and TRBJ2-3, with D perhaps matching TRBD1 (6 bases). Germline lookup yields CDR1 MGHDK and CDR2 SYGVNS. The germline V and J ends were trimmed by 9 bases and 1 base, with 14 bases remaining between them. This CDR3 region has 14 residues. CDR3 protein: CASSDRKGTDTQYF. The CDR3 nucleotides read TGTGCCAGTTCCGACAGGAAGGGCACAGATACGCAGTATTTT. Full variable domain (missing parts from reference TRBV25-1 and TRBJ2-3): EADIYQTPRYLVIGTGKKITLECSQTMGHDKMYWYQQDPGMELHLIHYSYGVNSTEKGDLSSESTVSRIRTEHFPLTLESARPSHTSQYLCASSDRKGTDTQYFGPGTRLTVL.

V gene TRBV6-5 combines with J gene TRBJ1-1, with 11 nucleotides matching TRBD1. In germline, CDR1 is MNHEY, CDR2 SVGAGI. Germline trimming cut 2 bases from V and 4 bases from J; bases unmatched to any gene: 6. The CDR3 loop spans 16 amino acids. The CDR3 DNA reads TGTGCCAGCAGTTACGGGACAGGGGGATTTAGCACTGAAGCTTTCTTT. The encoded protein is CASSYGTGGFSTEAFF.

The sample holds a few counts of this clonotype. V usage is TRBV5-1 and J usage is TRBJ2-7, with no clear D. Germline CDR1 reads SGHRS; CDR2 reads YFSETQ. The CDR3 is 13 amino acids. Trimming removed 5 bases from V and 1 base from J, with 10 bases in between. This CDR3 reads CASSPIRSYEQYF. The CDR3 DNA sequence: TGCGCCAGCAGTCCGATTAGATCCTACGAGCAGTACTTC.

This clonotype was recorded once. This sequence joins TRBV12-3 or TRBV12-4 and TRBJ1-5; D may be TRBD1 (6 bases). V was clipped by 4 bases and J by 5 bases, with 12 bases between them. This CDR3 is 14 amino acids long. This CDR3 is CASSSPEGDQPQHF. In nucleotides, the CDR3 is TGTGCCAGCAGTTCCCCGGAGGGGGATCAGCCCCAGCATTTT.

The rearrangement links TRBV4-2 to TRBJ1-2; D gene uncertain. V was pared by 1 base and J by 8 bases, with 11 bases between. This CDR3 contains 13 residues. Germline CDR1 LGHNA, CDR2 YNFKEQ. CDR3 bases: TGTGCCAGCAGCCAAGTCCCCCGGGAGGGCTACACCTTC. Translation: CASSQVPREGYTF.

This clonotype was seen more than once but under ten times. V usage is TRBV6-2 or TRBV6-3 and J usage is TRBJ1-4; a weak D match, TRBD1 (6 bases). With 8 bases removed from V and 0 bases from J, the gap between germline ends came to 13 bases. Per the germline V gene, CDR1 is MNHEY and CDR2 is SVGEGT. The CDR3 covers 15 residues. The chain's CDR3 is CASGFRTATNEKLFF. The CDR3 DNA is TGTGCCAGCGGATTTCGGACAGCAACTAATGAAAAACTGTTTTTT.

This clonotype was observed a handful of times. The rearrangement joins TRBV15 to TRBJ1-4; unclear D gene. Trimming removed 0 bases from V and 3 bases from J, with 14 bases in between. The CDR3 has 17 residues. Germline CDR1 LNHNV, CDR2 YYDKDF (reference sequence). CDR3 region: CATSRDLVVGPNEKLFF. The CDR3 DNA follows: TGTGCCACCAGCAGAGATTTAGTGGTGGGTCCTAATGAAAAACTGTTTTTT. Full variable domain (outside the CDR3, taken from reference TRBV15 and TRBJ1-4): DAMVIQNPRYQVTQFGKPVTLSCSQTLNHNVMYWYQQKSSQAPKLLFHYYDKDFNNEADTPDNFQSRRPNTSFCFLDIRSPGLGDTAMYLCATSRDLVVGPNEKLFFGSGTQLSVL.